These 8 T cell receptor beta chains came from one sample sequenced in a study of Tregs in tolerant kidney transplant recipients. Generated by immunoSEQ multiplex PCR, the TCRdb table keeps only in-frame clones and is missing some. The sample shows about 72,000 clones, roughly 92% of them seen only once. Sequencing used CD8+ T cells from blood, obtained before the transplant. The source of these receptors is a human donor who received a combined kidney and bone marrow transplant.

The chain employs TRBV5-5 and TRBJ2-1; D possibly corresponds to TRBD1 (6 bases). Germline CDR1 reads SGHKS; CDR2 reads YYEKEE (reference sequence). The CDR3 runs to 18 residues. Trimming stripped 5 bases from V and 0 bases from J, with 21 bases between. The CDR3 DNA reads as TGTGCCAGCAGGCCTTTCTATCAGGGGCACAGCTCCTACAATGAGCAGTTCTTC. Protein sequence: CASRPFYQGHSSYNEQFF. The full variable domain, rest sourced from reference TRBV5-5 and TRBJ2-1, is DAGVTQSPTHLIKTRGQQVTLRCSPISGHKSVSWYQQVLGQGPQFIFQYYEKEERGRGNFPDRFSARQFPNYSSELNVNALLLGDSALYLCASRPFYQGHSSYNEQFFGPGTRLTVL.

This clone was recorded a few times. The CDR3 nucleotides are TGTGCCAGCAGCCACGGACAGGTCTACGAGCAGTACTTC. Protein: CASSHGQVYEQYF. V gene TRBV7-9 combines with J gene TRBJ2-7; 7 bases are shared with TRBD1. Germline V lookup: CDR1 SEHNR, CDR2 FQNEAQ (reference sequence). The CDR3 is 13 amino acids. The trim removed 5 bases at V and 3 bases at J, leaving 4 bases unmatched.

The chain links TRBV20-1 to TRBJ1-1; no clear D gene. The V gene's germline CDR1 is DFQATT and CDR2 SNEGSKA (reference sequence). The V end lost 4 bases, the J end lost 3 bases, and 6 bases lay between the germline ends. This CDR3 comprises 11 residues. CDR3 protein: CSAIRDTEAFF. CDR3 DNA: TGCAGTGCTATTCGGGACACTGAAGCTTTCTTT.

The chain has TRBV27 and TRBJ2-7, with TRBD1 identical over 11 bases. The germline V gene encodes CDR1 MNHEY and CDR2 SMNVEV (reference sequence). The junction had 8 bases not matched to a gene; V was cut back by 6 bases and J by 4 bases. CDR3 length: 15 amino acids. This CDR3 reads CASSGQGAWGYEQYF. For the CDR3, the DNA is TGTGCCAGCAGCGGACAGGGGGCTTGGGGTTACGAGCAGTACTTC.

This clone has a handful of counts. This chain connects TRBV2 to TRBJ2-7, with TRBD1 as a possible D gene (6 bases). The CDR3 has 13 residues. V was clipped by 1 base and J by 4 bases, with 8 bases between them. Germline V gene lookup returns CDR1 SNHLY and CDR2 FYNNEI. DNA of the CDR3: TGTGCCAGCAGTGAAGGTACAGGGTACGAGCAGTACTTC. It translates to CASSEGTGYEQYF. The whole variable domain, remainder taken from reference TRBV2 and TRBJ2-7, is EPEVTQTPSHQVTQMGQEVILRCVPISNHLYFYWYRQILGQKVEFLVSFYNNEISEKSEIFDDQFSVERPDGSNFTLKIRSTKLEDSAMYFCASSEGTGYEQYFGPGTRLTVT.

This clone was counted a single time. This chain links TRBV28 with TRBJ2-7; a possible D gene is TRBD2 (6 bases). V was cut by 10 bases and J by 0 bases, with 13 bases left in between. There are 13 residues in the CDR3. Germline V CDR1 and CDR2: MDHEN, SYDVKM. The DNA of the CDR3 is TGTGCCACCTTCGGGAGATCCTCCTACGAGCAGTACTTC. Amino acid sequence: CATFGRSSYEQYF.

The chain couples TRBV15 to TRBJ2-1, with D unresolved. This CDR3 region has 15 residues. V lost 0 bases and J 0 bases, leaving 6 bases between the germline ends. From germline, CDR1 is LNHNV and CDR2 YYDKDF (reference sequence). Here the CDR3 DNA reads TGTGCCACCAGCAGAGATCAGGACTCCTACAATGAGCAGTTCTTC. Its translation: CATSRDQDSYNEQFF.

The chain employs TRBV27 and TRBJ2-1; 8 bases are a match to TRBD1. V gave up 7 bases and J gave up 8 bases; unmatched junction bases: 13. CDR3 length: 15 amino acids. The germline V gene encodes CDR1 MNHEY and CDR2 SMNVEV (reference sequence). CDR3 region: CASTRQGTLMDEQFF. CDR3 nucleotides: TGTGCCAGCACTCGACAGGGGACACTAATGGATGAGCAGTTCTTC.